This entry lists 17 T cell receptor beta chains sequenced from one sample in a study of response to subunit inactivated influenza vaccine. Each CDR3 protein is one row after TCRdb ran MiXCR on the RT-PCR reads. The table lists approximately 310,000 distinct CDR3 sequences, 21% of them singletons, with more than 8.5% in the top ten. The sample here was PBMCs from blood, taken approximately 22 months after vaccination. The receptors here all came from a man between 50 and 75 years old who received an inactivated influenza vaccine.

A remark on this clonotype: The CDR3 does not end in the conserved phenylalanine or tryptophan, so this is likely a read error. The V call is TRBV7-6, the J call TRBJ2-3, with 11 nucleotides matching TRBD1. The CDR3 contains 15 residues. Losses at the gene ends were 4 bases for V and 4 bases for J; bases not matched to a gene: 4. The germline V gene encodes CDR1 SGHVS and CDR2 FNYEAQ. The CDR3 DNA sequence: TGTGCCAGCAGCTATCCGGGACAGGGGGCAGATACGCAGTATGTT. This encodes CASSYPGQGADTQYV.

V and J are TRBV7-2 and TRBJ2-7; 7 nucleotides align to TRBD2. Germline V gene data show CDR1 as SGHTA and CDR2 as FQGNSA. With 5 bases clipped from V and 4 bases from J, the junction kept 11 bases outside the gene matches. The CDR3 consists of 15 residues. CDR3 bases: TGTGCCAGCAGCAAAAACGGGGGGAGTGCTTACGAGCAGTACTTC. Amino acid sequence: CASSKNGGSAYEQYF.

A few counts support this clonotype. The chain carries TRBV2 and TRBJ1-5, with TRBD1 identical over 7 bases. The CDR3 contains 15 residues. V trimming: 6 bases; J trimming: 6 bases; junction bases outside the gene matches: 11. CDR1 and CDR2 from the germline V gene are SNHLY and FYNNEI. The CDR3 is CASSPTGAVGQPQHF. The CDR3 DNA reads TGTGCCAGCAGCCCTACAGGGGCGGTTGGTCAGCCCCAGCATTTT. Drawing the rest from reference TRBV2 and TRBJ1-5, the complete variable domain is EPEVTQTPSHQVTQMGQEVILRCVPISNHLYFYWYRQILGQKVEFLVSFYNNEISEKSEIFDDQFSVERPDGSNFTLKIRSTKLEDSAMYFCASSPTGAVGQPQHFGDGTRLSIL.

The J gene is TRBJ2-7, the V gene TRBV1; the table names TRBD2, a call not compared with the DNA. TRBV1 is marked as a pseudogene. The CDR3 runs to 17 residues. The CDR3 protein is CTSSQDELTVSLYEQYF. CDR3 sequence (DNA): TGCACCAGCAGCCAAGATGAATTAACAGTCTCCCTTTACGAGCAGTACTTC.

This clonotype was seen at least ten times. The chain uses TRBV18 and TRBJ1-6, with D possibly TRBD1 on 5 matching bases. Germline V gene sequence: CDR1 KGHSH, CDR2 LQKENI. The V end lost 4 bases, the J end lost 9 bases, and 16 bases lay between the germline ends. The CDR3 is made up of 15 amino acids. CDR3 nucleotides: TGTGCCAGCTCACAGGGGCCGGGAATCGGTTCACCCCTCCACTTT. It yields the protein CASSQGPGIGSPLHF.

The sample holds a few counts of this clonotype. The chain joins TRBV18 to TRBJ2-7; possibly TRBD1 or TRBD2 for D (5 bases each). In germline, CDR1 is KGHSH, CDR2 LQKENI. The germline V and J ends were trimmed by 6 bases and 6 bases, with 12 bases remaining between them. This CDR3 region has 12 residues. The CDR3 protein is CASSGALFEQYF. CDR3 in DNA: TGTGCCAGCTCCGGGGCCCTTTTCGAGCAGTACTTC.

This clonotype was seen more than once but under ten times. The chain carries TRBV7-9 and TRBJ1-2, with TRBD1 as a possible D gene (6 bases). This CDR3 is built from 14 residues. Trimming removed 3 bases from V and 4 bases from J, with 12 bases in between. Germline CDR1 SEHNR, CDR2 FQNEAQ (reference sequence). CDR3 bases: TGTGCCAGCAGCTTCGCCCGGACAGCCTATGGCTACACCTTC. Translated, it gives CASSFARTAYGYTF.

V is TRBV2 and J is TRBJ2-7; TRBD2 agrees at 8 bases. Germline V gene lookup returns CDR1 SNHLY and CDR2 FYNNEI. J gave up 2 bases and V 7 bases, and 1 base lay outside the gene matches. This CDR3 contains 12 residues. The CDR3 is CASKREPYEQYF. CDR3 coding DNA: TGTGCCAGCAAGCGGGAGCCCTACGAGCAGTACTTC.

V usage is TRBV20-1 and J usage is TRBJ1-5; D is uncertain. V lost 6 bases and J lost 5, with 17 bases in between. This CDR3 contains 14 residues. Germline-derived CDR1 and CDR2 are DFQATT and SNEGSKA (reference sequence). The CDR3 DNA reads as TGCAGTGCCTCGGGCCAAGACGCCTATCAGCCCCAGCATTTT. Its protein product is CSASGQDAYQPQHF.

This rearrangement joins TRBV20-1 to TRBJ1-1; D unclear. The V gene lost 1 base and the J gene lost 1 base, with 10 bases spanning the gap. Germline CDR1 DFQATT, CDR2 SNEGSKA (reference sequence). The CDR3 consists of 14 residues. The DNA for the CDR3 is TGCAGTGCTAGAGTAGTTCCAGGGAACACTGAAGCTTTCTTT. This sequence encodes CSARVVPGNTEAFF.

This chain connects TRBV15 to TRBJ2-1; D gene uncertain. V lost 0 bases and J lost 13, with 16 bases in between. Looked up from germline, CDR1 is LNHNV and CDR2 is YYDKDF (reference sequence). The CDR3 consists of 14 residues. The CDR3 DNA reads TGTGCCACCAGCAGAGATCAATGGTCTGCTTTTCAGTTCTTC. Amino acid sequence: CATSRDQWSAFQFF.

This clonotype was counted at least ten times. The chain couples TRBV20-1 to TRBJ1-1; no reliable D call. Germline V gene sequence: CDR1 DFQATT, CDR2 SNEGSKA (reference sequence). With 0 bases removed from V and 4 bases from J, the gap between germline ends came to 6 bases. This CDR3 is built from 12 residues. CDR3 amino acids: CSARDPPTEAFF. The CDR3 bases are TGCAGTGCTAGAGATCCACCCACTGAAGCTTTCTTT.

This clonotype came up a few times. CDR3 region: CASSLGAGGNEQFF. CDR3 DNA: TGTGCCAGCAGCTTAGGAGCCGGGGGCAATGAGCAGTTCTTC. The chain combines TRBV7-9 with TRBJ2-1, with D maybe TRBD2 (6 bases). There are 14 residues in the CDR3. With 1 base removed from V and 6 bases from J, the gap between germline ends came to 10 bases. CDR1 is SEHNR, CDR2 FQNEAQ, per germline (reference sequence).

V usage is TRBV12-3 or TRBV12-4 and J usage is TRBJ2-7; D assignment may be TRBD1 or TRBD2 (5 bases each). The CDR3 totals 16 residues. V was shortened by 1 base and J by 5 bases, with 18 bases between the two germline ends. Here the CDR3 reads CASSLGRSQGAHEQYF. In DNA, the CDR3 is TGTGCCAGCAGTTTAGGCAGGAGTCAGGGAGCCCACGAGCAGTACTTC.

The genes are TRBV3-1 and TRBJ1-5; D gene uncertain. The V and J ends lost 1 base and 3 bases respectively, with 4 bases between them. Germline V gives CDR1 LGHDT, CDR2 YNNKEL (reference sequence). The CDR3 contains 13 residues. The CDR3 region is CASSQGDNQPQHF. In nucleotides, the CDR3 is TGTGCCAGCAGCCAAGGCGACAATCAGCCCCAGCATTTT.

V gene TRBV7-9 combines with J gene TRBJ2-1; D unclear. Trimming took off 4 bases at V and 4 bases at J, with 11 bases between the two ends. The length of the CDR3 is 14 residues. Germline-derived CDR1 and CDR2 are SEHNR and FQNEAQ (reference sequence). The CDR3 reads CASSSGGFYNEQFF. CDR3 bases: TGTGCCAGCAGCTCTGGTGGATTTTACAATGAGCAGTTCTTC.

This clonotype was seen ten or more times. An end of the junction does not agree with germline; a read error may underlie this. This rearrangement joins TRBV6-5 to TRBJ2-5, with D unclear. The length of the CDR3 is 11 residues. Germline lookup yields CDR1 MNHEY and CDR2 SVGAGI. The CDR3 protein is CASSLLETQYF. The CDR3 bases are TGCGCCAGCAGCTTGCTAGAGACCCAGTACTTC.